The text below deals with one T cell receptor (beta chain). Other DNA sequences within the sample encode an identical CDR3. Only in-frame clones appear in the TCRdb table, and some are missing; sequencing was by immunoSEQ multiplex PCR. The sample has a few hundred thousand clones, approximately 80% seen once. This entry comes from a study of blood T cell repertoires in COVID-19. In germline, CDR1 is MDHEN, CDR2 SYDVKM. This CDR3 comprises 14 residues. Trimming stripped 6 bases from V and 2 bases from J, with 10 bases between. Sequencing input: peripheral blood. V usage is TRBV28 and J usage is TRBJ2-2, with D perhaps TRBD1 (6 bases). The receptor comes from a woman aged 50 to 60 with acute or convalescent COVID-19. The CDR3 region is CASSPGANTGELFF. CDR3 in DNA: TGTGCCAGCAGCCCAGGGGCAAACACCGGGGAGCTGTTTTTT.